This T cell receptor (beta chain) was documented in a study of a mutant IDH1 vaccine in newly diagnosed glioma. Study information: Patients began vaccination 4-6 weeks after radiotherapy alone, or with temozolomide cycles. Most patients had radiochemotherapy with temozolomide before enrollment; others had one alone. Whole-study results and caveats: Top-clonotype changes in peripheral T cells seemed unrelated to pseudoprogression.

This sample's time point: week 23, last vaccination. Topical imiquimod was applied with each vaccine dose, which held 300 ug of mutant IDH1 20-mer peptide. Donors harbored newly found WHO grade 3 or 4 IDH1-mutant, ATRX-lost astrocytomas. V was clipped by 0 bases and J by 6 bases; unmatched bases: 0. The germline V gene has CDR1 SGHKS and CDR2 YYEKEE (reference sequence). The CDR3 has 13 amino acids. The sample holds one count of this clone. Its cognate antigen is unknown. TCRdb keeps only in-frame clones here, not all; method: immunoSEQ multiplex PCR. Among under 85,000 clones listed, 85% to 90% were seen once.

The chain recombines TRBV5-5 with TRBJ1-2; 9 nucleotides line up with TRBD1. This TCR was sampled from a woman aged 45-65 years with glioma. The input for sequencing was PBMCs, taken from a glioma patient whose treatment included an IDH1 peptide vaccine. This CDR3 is CASSLGTGDGYTF. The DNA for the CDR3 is TGTGCCAGCAGCTTGGGGACAGGGGATGGCTACACCTTC.